This paragraph reports one T cell receptor beta chain. This clonotype occurred a few times. Its cognate antigen has yet to be identified. No base quality information exists; no much larger clone differs at one position. This sample stems from a study of T cell repertoires in cytomegalovirus infection (dated by TCRdb to about 2019). Study-wide context: Alongside well-studied HLA-B-restricted epitopes, the peptide stimulations were aimed at recently identified HLA-C-restricted CMV epitopes, whose presentation resists viral immunomodulation. Donor HLA type was relevant to the analysis, because carriage of CMV infection together with the matching HLA type was indicated by public TCR beta signatures.

General findings and caveats noted by the study authors: The ex vivo response was dominated by HLA-C-restricted CMV-specific TCR beta clonotypes, and the single most frequent clonotype in two of eight donors was supplied by these HLA-C-restricted clonotypes. In both this cohort and an independent cohort of some 370 donors, the cumulative frequency of public TCR beta family members distinguished carriers of CMV infection plus the relevant HLA type.

Via the germline V gene, CDR1 is SNHLY and CDR2 FYNNEI. The CDR3 holds 12 amino acids from the cysteine to the phenylalanine. Kept here is only the CDR3 DNA, which spans 36 bases and is read in frame from base 1. The germline V end is reduced by 11 bases and the J end by 8 bases; junction bases left unmatched: 8. This specimen's treatment or condition label, per the study, means: in vitro stimulation with specific CMV peptide epitopes to enrich CMV-specific T cells. Sequenced using an Illumina HiSeq 1500. In TCRdb, the public reads were trimmed at Q25 with fastp and aligned with MiXCR, with productive beta chains retained. When rows share a CDR3 protein, they turn into one entry using the most common DNA and genes. The sample yields fewer than 950,000 distinct CDR3 sequences; less than 35% were counted once. The ten biggest clones cover under 15% of the sample.

Sequencing was performed on cultured CD8+ T cells from PBMCs, taken from culture after CMV antigen stimulation. Rearrangement joined TRBV2 to TRBJ1-3; 8 bases in the junction line up with TRBD1. The receptor was derived from a human donor in good health (CMV status not recorded). Some clones in this sample may be carry-over from other donors' samples. The nucleotide sequence reads TGTGCCTTGGCAGGGGGCCGGGACACCATATATTTT. Translation gives CALAGGRDTIYF.